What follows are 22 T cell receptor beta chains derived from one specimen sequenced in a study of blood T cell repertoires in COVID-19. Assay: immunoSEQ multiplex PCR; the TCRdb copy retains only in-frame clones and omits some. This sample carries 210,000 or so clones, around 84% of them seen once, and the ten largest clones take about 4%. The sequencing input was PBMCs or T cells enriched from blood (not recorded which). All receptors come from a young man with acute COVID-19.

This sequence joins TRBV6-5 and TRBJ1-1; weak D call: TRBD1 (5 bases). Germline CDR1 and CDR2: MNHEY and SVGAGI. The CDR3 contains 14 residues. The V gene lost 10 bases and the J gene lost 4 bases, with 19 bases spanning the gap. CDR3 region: CATSRGGTSTEAFF. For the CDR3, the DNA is TGTGCCACCTCCCGCGGGGGGACGAGCACTGAAGCTTTCTTT.

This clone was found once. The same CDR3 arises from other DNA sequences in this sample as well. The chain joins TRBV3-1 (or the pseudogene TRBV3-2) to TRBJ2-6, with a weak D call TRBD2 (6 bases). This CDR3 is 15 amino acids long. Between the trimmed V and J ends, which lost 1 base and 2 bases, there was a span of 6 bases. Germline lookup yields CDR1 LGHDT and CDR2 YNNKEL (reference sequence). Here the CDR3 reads CASSQGGTGANVLTF. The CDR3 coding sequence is TGTGCCAGCAGCCAAGGCGGGACTGGGGCCAACGTCCTGACTTTC.

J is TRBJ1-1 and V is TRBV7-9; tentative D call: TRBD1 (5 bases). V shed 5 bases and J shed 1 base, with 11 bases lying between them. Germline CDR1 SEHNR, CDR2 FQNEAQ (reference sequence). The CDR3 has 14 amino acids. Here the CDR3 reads CASSTQGENTEAFF. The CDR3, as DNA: TGTGCCAGCAGCACCCAGGGTGAGAACACTGAAGCTTTCTTT.

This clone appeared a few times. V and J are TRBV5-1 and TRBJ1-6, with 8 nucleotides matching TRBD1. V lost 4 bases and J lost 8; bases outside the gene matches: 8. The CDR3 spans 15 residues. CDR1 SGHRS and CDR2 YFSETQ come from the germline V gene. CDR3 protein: CASSAKDREDSPLHF. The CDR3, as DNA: TGCGCCAGCAGCGCCAAGGACAGGGAAGATTCACCCCTCCACTTT.

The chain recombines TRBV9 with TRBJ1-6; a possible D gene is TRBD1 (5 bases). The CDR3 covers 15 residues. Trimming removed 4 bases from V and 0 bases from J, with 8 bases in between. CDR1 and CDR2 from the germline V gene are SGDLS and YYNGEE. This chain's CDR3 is CASSRGSSYNSPLHF. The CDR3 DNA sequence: TGTGCCAGCAGCCGGGGGAGCTCCTATAATTCACCCCTCCACTTT. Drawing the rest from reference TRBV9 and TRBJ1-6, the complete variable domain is DSGVTQTPKHLITATGQRVTLRCSPRSGDLSVYWYQQSLDQGLQFLIQYYNGEERAKGNILERFSAQQFPDLHSELNLSSLELGDSALYFCASSRGSSYNSPLHFGNGTRLTVT.

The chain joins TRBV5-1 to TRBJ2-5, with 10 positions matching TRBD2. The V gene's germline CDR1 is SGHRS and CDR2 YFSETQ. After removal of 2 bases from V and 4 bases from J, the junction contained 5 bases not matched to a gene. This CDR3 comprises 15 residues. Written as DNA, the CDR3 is TGCGCCAGCAGCTTTCAGATAGCGGGGGGAGAGACCCAGTACTTC. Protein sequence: CASSFQIAGGETQYF.

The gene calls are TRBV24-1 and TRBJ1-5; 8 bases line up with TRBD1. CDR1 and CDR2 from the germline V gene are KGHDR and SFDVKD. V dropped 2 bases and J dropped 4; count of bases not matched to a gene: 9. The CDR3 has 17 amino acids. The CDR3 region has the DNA TGTGCCACCAGTGATTCACAGGGGGAAGTATGGAATCAGCCCCAGCATTTT. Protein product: CATSDSQGEVWNQPQHF.

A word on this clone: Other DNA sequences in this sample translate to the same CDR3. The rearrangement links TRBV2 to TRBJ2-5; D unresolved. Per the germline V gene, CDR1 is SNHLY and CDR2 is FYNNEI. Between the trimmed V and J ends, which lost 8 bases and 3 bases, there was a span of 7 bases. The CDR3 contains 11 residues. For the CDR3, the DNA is TGTGCCAGCTCACGAGAAGAGACCCAGTACTTC. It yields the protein CASSREETQYF.

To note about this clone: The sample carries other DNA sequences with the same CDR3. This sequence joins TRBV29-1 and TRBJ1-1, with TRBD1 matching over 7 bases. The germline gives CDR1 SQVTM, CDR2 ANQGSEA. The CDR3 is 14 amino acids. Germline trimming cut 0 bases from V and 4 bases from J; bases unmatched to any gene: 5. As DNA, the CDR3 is TGCAGCGTTGAAGAGGCAGGGGGTGGCACTGAAGCTTTCTTT. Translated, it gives CSVEEAGGGTEAFF.

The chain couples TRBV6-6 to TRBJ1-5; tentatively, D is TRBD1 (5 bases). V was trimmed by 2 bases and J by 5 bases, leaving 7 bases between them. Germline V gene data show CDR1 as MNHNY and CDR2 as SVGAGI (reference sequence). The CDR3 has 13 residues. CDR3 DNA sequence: TGTGCCAGCAGTTACGACAGTTATCAGCCCCAGCATTTT. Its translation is CASSYDSYQPQHF.

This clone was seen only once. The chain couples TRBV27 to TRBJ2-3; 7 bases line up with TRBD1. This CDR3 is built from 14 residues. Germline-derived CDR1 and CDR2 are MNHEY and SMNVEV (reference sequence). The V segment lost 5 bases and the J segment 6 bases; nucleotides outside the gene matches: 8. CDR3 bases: TGTGCCAGCAGTGCAGGGGGTTGGCGGGATACGCAGTATTTT. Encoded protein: CASSAGGWRDTQYF.

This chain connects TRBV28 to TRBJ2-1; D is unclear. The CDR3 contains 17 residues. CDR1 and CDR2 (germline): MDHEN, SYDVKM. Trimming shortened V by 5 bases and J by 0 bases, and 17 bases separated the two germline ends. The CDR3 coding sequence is TGTGCCAGCAGTCCCTCCTCTAGTCCCTACTCCTACAATGAGCAGTTCTTC. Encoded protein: CASSPSSSPYSYNEQFF.

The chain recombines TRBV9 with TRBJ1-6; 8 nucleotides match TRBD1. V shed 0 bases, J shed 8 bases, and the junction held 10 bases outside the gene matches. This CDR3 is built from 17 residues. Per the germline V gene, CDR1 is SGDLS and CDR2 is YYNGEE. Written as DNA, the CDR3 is TGTGCCAGCAGCGTAGCCCCAGGGGGGACAGGTGATTCACCCCTCCACTTT. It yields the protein CASSVAPGGTGDSPLHF.

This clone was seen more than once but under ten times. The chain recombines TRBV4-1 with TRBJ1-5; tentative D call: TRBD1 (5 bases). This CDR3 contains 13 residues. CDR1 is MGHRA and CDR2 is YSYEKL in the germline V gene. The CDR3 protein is CASSGQAGQPQHF. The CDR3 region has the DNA TGCGCTTCAAGTGGGCAGGCAGGGCAGCCCCAGCATTTT.

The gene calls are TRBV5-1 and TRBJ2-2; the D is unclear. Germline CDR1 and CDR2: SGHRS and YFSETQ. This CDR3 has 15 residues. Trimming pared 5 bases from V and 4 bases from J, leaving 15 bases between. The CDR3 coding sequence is TGCGCCAGCAGGTCCGGTGCCACGGGCACCGGGGAGCTGTTTTTT. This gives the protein CASRSGATGTGELFF.

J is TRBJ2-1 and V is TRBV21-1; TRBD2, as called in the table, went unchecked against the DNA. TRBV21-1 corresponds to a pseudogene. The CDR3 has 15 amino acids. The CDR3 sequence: CASSPRLAGKSEQFF. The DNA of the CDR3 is TGTGCCAGCAGCCCCCGACTAGCGGGGAAGAGTGAGCAGTTCTTC.

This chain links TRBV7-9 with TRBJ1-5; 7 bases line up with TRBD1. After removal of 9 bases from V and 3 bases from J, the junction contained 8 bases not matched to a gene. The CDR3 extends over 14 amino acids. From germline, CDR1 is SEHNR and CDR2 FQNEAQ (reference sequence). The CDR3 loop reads CASGTGAFNQPQHF. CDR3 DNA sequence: TGTGCCAGTGGTACAGGGGCTTTCAATCAGCCCCAGCATTTT.

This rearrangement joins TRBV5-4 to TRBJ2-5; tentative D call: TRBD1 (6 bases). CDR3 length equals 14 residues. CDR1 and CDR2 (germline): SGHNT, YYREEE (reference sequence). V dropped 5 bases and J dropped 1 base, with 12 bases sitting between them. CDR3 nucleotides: TGTGCCAGCAGTGTGGACAGTCTCCAAGAGACCCAGTACTTC. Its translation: CASSVDSLQETQYF.

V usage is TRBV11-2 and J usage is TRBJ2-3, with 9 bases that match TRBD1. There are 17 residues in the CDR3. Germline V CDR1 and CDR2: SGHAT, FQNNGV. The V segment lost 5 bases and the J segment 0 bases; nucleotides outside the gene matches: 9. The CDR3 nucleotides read TGTGCCAGCAGCATCGGACAGGGGAGGGGTAGCACAGATACGCAGTATTTT. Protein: CASSIGQGRGSTDTQYF.

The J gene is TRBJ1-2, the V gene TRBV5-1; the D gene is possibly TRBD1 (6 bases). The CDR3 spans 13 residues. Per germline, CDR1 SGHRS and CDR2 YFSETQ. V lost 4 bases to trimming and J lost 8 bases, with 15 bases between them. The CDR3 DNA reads TGCGCCAGCAGCCACAAGGGGGAGCGAGGCTACACCTTC. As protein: CASSHKGERGYTF.

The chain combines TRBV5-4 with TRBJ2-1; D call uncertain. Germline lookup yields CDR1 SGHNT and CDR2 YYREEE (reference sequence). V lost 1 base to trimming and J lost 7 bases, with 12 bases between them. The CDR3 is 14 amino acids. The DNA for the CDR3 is TGTGCCAGCAGCTTGACCCTAGGATCGAATGAGCAGTTCTTC. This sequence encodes CASSLTLGSNEQFF.

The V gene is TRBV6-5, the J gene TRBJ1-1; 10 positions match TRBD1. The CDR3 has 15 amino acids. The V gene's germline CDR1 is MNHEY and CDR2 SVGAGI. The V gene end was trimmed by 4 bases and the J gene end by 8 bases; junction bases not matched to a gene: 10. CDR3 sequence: CASSSLTGGLPEAFF. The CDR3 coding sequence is TGTGCCAGCAGTTCCCTGACAGGGGGCCTTCCCGAAGCTTTCTTT.